The 7 T cell receptor beta chains in this list originate from one sample, sequenced in a study of shared clonotypes between healthy human individuals. Assay: immunoSEQ multiplex PCR; the TCRdb copy retains only in-frame clones and omits some. Found here are millions of clones, approximately 90% of them singletons; the top ten hold 0.11% to 0.15%. The sequenced material came from naive CD4+ T cells sorted from blood. Subset reported: CD45RA+ positively selected. The source of these receptors is a man younger than 35 in good health.

For this clone: In the same sample, other DNA sequences code for this CDR3. The chain recombines TRBV9 with TRBJ2-1; D unclear. Trimming pared 0 bases from V and 5 bases from J, leaving 6 bases between. There are 13 residues in the CDR3. Per the germline V gene, CDR1 is SGDLS and CDR2 is YYNGEE. CDR3 in amino acids: CASSVVGNNEQFF. The CDR3 coding sequence is TGTGCCAGCAGCGTAGTAGGAAACAATGAGCAGTTCTTC.

The gene calls are TRBV5-1 and TRBJ2-5, with D maybe TRBD1 (6 bases). Germline V gene sequence: CDR1 SGHRS, CDR2 YFSETQ. V was pared by 4 bases and J by 4 bases, with 14 bases between. This CDR3 comprises 14 residues. The CDR3 sequence is CASSLRDKRETQYF. DNA for the CDR3: TGCGCCAGCAGCCTACGGGACAAGAGAGAGACCCAGTACTTC.

The chain combines TRBV30 with TRBJ2-5; 7 bases align to TRBD2. This CDR3 comprises 15 residues. Germline assignment: CDR1 GTSNPN and CDR2 SVGIG (reference sequence). Trimming removed 0 bases from V and 0 bases from J; junction bases left unmatched: 4. CDR3 coding DNA: TGTGCCTGGAGTGTTGACGGGGGGTACCAAGAGACCCAGTACTTC. This codes for CAWSVDGGYQETQYF.

The table lists this clone with a count of one. The chain combines TRBV18 with TRBJ2-2, with 8 bases lining up with TRBD2. The germline gives CDR1 KGHSH, CDR2 LQKENI. This CDR3 has 15 residues. V gave up 6 bases and J gave up 4 bases; unmatched junction bases: 7. The CDR3 reads CASSLTSGLTGELFF. In nucleotides, the CDR3 is TGTGCCAGCTCCCTTACTAGCGGCCTCACCGGGGAGCTGTTTTTT. Combining the CDR3 with reference TRBV18 and TRBJ2-2 gives the whole variable domain NAGVMQNPRHLVRRRGQEARLRCSPMKGHSHVYWYRQLPEEGLKFMVYLQKENIIDESGMPKERFSAEFPKEGPSILRIQQVVRGDSAAYFCASSLTSGLTGELFFGEGSRLTVL.

This chain joins TRBV6-6 and TRBJ1-1; D might be TRBD1 (5 bases). This CDR3 region has 13 residues. The V gene's germline CDR1 is MNHNY and CDR2 SVGAGI (reference sequence). V was shortened by 4 bases and J by 4 bases, with 10 bases between the two germline ends. The CDR3 nucleotides are TGTGCCAGCAGTTCCGGGACGAGCACTGAAGCTTTCTTT. It codes for CASSSGTSTEAFF.

The rearrangement joins TRBV6-1 to TRBJ2-2; possibly TRBD2 for D (6 bases). V lost 4 bases and J 4 bases, leaving 13 bases between the germline ends. This CDR3 spans 15 amino acids. Per germline, CDR1 MNHNS and CDR2 SASEGT. CDR3: CASSAGTGRTGELFF. For the CDR3, the DNA is TGTGCCAGCAGTGCCGGGACTGGCCGCACCGGGGAGCTGTTTTTT.

This chain uses TRBV7-3 with TRBJ2-2, with 8 bases that match TRBD2. The length of the CDR3 is 15 residues. V was pared by 5 bases and J by 6 bases, with 8 bases of the junction left unmatched. CDR1 and CDR2 from the germline V gene are SGHTA and FQGTGA. This CDR3 is CASSPSRGGPGELFF. CDR3 bases: TGTGCCAGCAGCCCCAGCCGGGGGGGCCCCGGGGAGCTGTTTTTT.